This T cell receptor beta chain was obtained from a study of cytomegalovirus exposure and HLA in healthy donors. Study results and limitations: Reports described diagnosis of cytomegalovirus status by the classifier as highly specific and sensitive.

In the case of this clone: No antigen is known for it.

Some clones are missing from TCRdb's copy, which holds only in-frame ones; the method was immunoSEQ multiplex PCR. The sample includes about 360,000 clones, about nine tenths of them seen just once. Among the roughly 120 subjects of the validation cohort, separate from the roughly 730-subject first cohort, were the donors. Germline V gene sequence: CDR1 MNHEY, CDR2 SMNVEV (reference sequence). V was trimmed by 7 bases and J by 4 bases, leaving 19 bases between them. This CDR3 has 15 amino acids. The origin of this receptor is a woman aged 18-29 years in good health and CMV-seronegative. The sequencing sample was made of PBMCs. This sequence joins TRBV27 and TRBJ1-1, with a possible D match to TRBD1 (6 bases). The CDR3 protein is CASNFLPQGPTEAFF. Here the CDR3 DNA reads TGTGCCAGCAACTTTTTACCACAGGGTCCCACTGAAGCTTTCTTT.